This T cell receptor (beta chain) was sequenced during a study of blood T cell repertoires in COVID-19. Study-level background: Samples of COVID-19 (acute and convalescent) were obtained from the United States, Italy and Spain. The cDNA or gDNA used as material had been derived from T cells, B-cell-depleted T cells, or PBMCs.

Original methodology: From reference gene primer amplification, estimates of nucleated cell counts were derived. The table came from immunoSEQ multiplex PCR; TCRdb's copy has only in-frame clones and leaves some out. V, J and clone size derive from that table, while D and trimming were established from the DNA sequence. Among 50,000 to 75,000 clones listed, 81% were seen once. Sequenced input: peripheral blood. This sequence originates from a woman aged 80 or older with active or convalescent COVID-19.

DNA of the CDR3: TGTGCCAGCAGCTTAGGGGGATTCCCGGGAGGCTACACCTTC. This codes for CASSLGGFPGGYTF. The J gene is TRBJ1-2, the V gene TRBV7-2; D gene unclear. V was pared by 1 base and J by 8 bases, with 14 bases between. CDR3 size: 14 residues. Per germline, CDR1 SGHTA and CDR2 FQGNSA.